This T cell receptor beta chain was recovered during a study of vaccination effects on CD4 cells after COVID-19. Study-wide background: Vaccination of participants consisted of two doses of either the BNT162b2 or mRNA-1273 vaccine. Vaccination followed sampling of two convalescent patients by 16 days and one week respectively. Whole-study results and caveats: Clones induced by infection and by vaccine showed marked clonal contraction late after vaccination.

ViraFEST assay sequencing came after antigen-specific CD4+ T cells were expanded with viral peptide pools. Isolation of CD4+ T cells took place after around 10 days of culture. PCR showed that the person got SARS-CoV-2 infection at some point between March and December 2020. The table came from immunoSEQ multiplex PCR; TCRdb's copy has only in-frame clones and leaves some out. This repertoire shows 70,000 or so clones, around 70% found once; its top ten account for 5% to 6%. This CDR3 has 15 residues. Germline V gene data show CDR1 as KGHSH and CDR2 as LQKENI. V was shortened by 2 bases and J by 0 bases, with 11 bases between the two germline ends. A note on this clone: The antigen remains unidentified.

This TCR was sampled from a human donor who had a prior SARS-CoV-2 infection. This sample comprised CD4+ T cells from PBMCs cultured with HIV peptides, obtained before COVID-19 vaccination. Subset: HIV-1 Nef peptide pool negative control/reference culture. The chain recombines TRBV18 with TRBJ2-7; D ambiguous. CDR3 amino acids: CASSPSGRSSYEQYF. The CDR3 DNA is TGTGCCAGCTCACCATCCGGACGAAGCTCCTACGAGCAGTACTTC.